Included here is one TCR beta chain sequence, with context. Antigen: not known. This entry belongs to a study of cytomegalovirus exposure and HLA in healthy donors. Overall study results and limits: When analyzed later, the rates of TCR association showed variation by HLA locus, with DRB1 the most and HLA-C the fewest. In a later analysis, a missense DCLRE1C variant was linked to TCR beta V- and J-gene trimming. For most subjects, TCR beta sequences were reported to predict HLA-A and HLA-B alleles with accuracy. Another analysis was done later, and it associated around 17,000 TCR beta sequences with HLA alleles at 0.05 false discovery rate.

The CDR3 is 13 residues long. CDR1 GTSNPN and CDR2 SVGIG come from the germline V gene (reference sequence). The V gene lost 4 bases and the J gene lost 2 bases, with 11 bases spanning the gap. PCR used 60 Vbeta primers and 13 Jbeta primers. Repertoires were generated with immunoSEQ multiplex PCR, while TCRdb's copy carries only in-frame clones and drops some. The data show roughly 110,000 clones, with 60% to 75% seen just once and approximately 2.6% held by the top ten. The chain couples TRBV30 to TRBJ1-2; the D is unclear. Sequencing was carried out using PBMCs. This sequence was found in a male donor in good health and CMV-seropositive. DNA of the CDR3: TGTGCCTGGAAGCGAGGTGGGAACTATGGCTACACCTTC. This sequence encodes CAWKRGGNYGYTF.